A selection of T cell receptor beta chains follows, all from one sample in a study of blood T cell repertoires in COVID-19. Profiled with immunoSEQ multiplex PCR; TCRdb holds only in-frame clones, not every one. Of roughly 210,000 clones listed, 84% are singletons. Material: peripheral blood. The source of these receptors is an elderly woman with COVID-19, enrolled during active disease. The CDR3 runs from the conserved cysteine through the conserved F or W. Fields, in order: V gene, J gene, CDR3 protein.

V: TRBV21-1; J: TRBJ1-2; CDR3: CASSKGGAGLYGYTF
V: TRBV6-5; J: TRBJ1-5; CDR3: CASSLADSNQPQHF
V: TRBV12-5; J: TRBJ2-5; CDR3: CASGPSRETQYF
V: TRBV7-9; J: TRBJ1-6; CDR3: CASSIHAGTNSPLHF
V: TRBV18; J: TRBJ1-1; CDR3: CASSSDMNTEAFF
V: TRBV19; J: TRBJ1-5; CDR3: CASSIQGTLSNQPQHF
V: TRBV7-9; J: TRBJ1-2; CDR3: CASSPPTGGYGYTF
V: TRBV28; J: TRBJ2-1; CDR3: CASSTRLAGGRFSLVEQFF
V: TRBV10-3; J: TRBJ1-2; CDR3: CAISDRQENYGYTF
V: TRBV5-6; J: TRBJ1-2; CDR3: CASSLAAPGGGYTF
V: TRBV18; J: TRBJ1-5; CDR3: CASSRGDNQPQHF
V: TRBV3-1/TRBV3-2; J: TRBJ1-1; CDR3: CASSQIQDAEAFF
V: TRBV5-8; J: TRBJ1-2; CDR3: CASSRTGPGYTF
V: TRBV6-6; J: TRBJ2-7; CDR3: CASSYGASEPDEQYF
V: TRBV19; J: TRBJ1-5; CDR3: CASTVLGQIYSNQPQHF
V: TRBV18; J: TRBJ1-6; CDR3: CASSPLGGRDSPLHF
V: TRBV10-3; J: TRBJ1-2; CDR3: CAITGNYGYTF
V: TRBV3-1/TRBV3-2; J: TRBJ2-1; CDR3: CASSGTSGGNEQFF
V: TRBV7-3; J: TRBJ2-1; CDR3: CASSGPRGGANEQFF
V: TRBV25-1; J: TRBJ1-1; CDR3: CASKTGGQNTEAFF
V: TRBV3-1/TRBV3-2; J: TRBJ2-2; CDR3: CASSQQAGTGELFF
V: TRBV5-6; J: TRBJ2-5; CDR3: CASSPGTGGRLRETQYF
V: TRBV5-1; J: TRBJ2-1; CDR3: CASSAGQGTYNEQFF
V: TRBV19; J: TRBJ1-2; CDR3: CASSRFGQPDGYTF
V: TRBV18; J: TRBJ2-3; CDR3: CASSPGGGTDTQYF
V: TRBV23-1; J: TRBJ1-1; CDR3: CATITHISTEAFF
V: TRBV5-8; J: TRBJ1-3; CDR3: CASSFRPLSGNTIYF
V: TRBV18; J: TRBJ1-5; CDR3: CASSPTGQKNQPQHF
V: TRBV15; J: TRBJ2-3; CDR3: CATSGGQGADTQYF
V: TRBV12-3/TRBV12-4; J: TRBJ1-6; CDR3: CASRTGESPLHF
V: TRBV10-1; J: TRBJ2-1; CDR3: CASSDQQGAYNEQFF
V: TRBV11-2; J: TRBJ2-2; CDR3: CASSLVGAKNTGELFF
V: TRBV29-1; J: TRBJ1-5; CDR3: CSVGPHQPQHF
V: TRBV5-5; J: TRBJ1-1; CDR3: CASSLAGSGTEAFF
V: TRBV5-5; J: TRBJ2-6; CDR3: CASSAKSSGGANVLTF
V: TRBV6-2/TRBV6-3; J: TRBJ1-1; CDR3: CASSLLENTEAFF
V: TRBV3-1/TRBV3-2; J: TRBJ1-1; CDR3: CASSQWFGGSNTEAFF
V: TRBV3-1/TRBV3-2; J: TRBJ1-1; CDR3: CASSQERVANTEAFF
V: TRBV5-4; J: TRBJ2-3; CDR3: CASRTGTSGYPSTDTQYF
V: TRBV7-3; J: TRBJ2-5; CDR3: CASSEQGAGKTQYF
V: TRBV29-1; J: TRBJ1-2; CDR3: CSVSITGNYGYTF
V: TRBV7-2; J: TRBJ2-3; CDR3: CASSSRDRDITDTQYF
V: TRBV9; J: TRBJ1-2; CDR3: CASSVSPAPTGSGYTF
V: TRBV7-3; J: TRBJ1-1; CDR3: CASSPYYRAGPPNTEAFF
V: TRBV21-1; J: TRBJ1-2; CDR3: CASSKGQAPDPLYGYTF
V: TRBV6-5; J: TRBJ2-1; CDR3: CAVSPGTRGGEQFF
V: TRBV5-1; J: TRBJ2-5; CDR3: CASSPTGWETQYF
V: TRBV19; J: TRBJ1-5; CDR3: CASSITQISNQPQHF
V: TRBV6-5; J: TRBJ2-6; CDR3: CASSSAGSSGANVLTF
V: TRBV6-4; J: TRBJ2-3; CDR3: CASSEQGARGDTQYF
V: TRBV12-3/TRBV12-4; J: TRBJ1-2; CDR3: CASSVGYGYTF
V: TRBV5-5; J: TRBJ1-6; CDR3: CASSLGDRGSSLHF
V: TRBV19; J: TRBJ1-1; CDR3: CASRDTLNTEAFF
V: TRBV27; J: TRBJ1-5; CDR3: CASSLDRSNQPQHF
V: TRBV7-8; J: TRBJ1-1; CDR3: CASSPRTETNTEAFF